This paragraph covers one T cell receptor (beta chain) sequence. Its cognate antigen has yet to be identified. No clone much larger than this one lies a single base away; base qualities are absent. The data were obtained in a study of blood T cell repertoires in COVID-19 (dated by TCRdb to the early 2020s). Background on the whole study: The collaborator samples originated in the United States, Italy and Spain and spanned the acute and convalescent phases of COVID-19. The material from the prospective study consisted of cDNA or gDNA derived from T cells, B-cell-depleted T cells, or PBMCs. Subjects who had been exposed to COVID-19, were actively infected with it, or had recovered from it provided the deeply sampled blood TCRbeta repertoires that made up the dataset. A de-identified subject ID, COVID-19 status, age in years and sex were almost always included in the sample metadata. The repertoires were released in a freely available public database meant as a resource for research on the immune response to SARS-CoV-2. The samples were drawn from two sources: the first 160 participants of the ongoing ImmuneRACE study, and 1,000 to 1,500 subjects contributed by 6 global collaborators. Where available, HLA class I and class II types were obtained from metadata supplied by the sample provider rather than from assay-based typing.

Each collaborating institution followed its own protocols to collect whole blood in K2EDTA tubes. For TCRbeta analysis, collaborator samples were shipped as frozen whole blood, as isolated PBMCs, or as DNA extracted from either sample type. Overall study results and their limits: How much clinical and demographic metadata was included differed by source and by participant, and the metadata was provided uncurated.

TCRbeta CDR3 regions were amplified from genomic DNA using the immunoSEQ Assay, a bias-controlled multiplex PCR. On the authors' methods: The number of nucleated cells in each sample was estimated by amplification of reference gene primers within the assay. Sequence reads were collapsed and filtered to measure the absolute abundance of every unique TCRbeta CDR3 rearrangement. For each sample, productive Simpson clonality was calculated by taking the square root of Simpson's diversity index across productive rearrangements. TCRdb limited this immuneACCESS table to in-frame rearrangements with V and J called. A share of clones is missing; checked studies link under half to unresolved V genes, and the rest is unexplained. V, J and clone size reflect that table, while D and trimming were determined from the DNA. The sample contains about 110,000 clones, 88% of them found a single time. Around 3.2% of the sample comes from the top ten.

The sequencing sample was made of peripheral blood. The receptor was derived from a woman between 50 and 59 years old with acute or convalescent COVID-19.

The DNA sequence reads TGTGCCAGTAGTGGGTCCTCGACAGGGGTATCTACTAATGAAAAACTGTTTTTT. This gives the protein CASSGSSTGVSTNEKLFF. Recombination joined TRBV19 with TRBJ1-4; 8 junctional bases match TRBD1. The germline V gene (reference sequence) specifies LNHDA as CDR1 and SQIVND as CDR2. The germline V end is reduced by 5 bases and the J end by 2 bases; junction bases left unmatched: 13. The CDR3 starts with the cysteine, ends with the phenylalanine, and has 18 residues. Just CDR3 DNA is preserved here, 54 bases in frame from base 1.